This passage covers 20 T cell receptor beta chains from one sample sequenced in a study of naive and memory T cell subsets. An equimolar mix of two oligonucleotides served as the beta constant-region primer for TRBC1 and TRBC2. TCRdb itself ran the UMI-ligation and nested PCR reads through MiXCR, one entry per CDR3 protein. Among 25,000 to 30,000 distinct CDR3 sequences listed, roughly 10% were seen once. Sample: effector memory CD4+ T cells from blood. Subset specified: effector memory, CD45RA- CD27-. These receptors were obtained from a human donor in good health.

This clonotype is classed as large. The chain combines TRBV7-2 with TRBJ1-5; a possible D gene is TRBD1 (6 bases). Germline values: CDR1 SGHTA, CDR2 FQGNSA. The CDR3 covers 16 residues. Trimming removed 1 base from V and 4 bases from J, with 14 bases in between. CDR3 protein: CASSLEAARGNQPQHF. The CDR3 DNA is TGTGCCAGCAGCTTAGAAGCAGCTAGGGGGAATCAGCCCCAGCATTTT.

To note about this clonotype: This could be a read error, since a much larger clone is one nucleotide away. This chain joins TRBV18 and TRBJ1-2, with TRBD1 matching over 9 bases. Germline V gene lookup returns CDR1 KGHSH and CDR2 LQKENI. The CDR3 is made up of 17 amino acids. J was trimmed by 3 bases and V by 6 bases; bases with no gene match: 14. The CDR3 protein is CASSRTAGTGCDYGYTF. CDR3 coding DNA: TGTGCCAGCTCGCGCACCGCCGGGACAGGGTGTGACTATGGCTACACCTTC.

This clonotype has more than one count but fewer than ten. The chain is built from TRBV12-3 or TRBV12-4 and TRBJ2-2, with a tentative D call TRBD1 (5 bases). There are 15 residues in the CDR3. Trimming removed 6 bases at V and 7 bases at J, with 18 bases between. CDR3 region: CASSPQEVGNGELFF. The CDR3 nucleotides read TGTGCCAGCAGCCCACAGGAAGTGGGTAACGGGGAGCTGTTTTTT.

This clonotype came up a few times. The chain has TRBV6-6 and TRBJ2-3, with 7 bases identical to TRBD1. CDR1 and CDR2 from the germline V gene are MNHNY and SVGAGI (reference sequence). The length of the CDR3 is 16 residues. Trimming took 5 bases from V and 5 from J; bases not matched to a gene: 13. CDR3 nucleotides: TGTGCCAGCAGTCTTCCTGACAGGGCGAGTGGAGATACGCAGTATTTT. It is translated as CASSLPDRASGDTQYF.

This clonotype was found many times. The chain has TRBV24-1 and TRBJ2-2; no reliable D call. V shed 1 base and J shed 5 bases, with 7 bases lying between them. This CDR3 has 14 residues. Germline V gives CDR1 KGHDR, CDR2 SFDVKD. CDR3 sequence reads: CATSDFRATGELFF. The CDR3 DNA sequence: TGTGCCACCAGTGATTTTAGGGCGACCGGGGAGCTGTTTTTT.

This clonotype was seen many times. The rearrangement joins TRBV28 to TRBJ1-3; a possible D gene is TRBD1 (6 bases). Germline V lookup: CDR1 MDHEN, CDR2 SYDVKM. The CDR3 length is 14 residues. The germline V and J ends were trimmed by 1 base and 5 bases, with 9 bases remaining between them. The CDR3, as DNA: TGTGCCAGCAGTTTATCAGGGGAACGAAACACCATATATTTT. This sequence encodes CASSLSGERNTIYF.

Regarding this clonotype: One junction end disagrees with the germline gene, perhaps due to a read error. This chain joins TRBV20-1 and TRBJ1-5; unclear D gene. Germline values: CDR1 DFQATT, CDR2 SNEGSKA (reference sequence). This CDR3 comprises 17 residues. The CDR3 loop reads CSARDSRVGRPDQSQHF. The CDR3 region has the DNA TGCAGTGCTAGAGACTCCCGTGTTGGGAGGCCGGATCAGTCCCAGCATTTT.

This clonotype was seen ten or more times. CDR3 sequence reads: CAISESTLPGQGYEQYF. The CDR3 DNA follows: TGTGCCATCAGTGAGTCGACGTTACCTGGACAGGGTTACGAGCAGTACTTC. The gene calls are TRBV10-3 and TRBJ2-7, with TRBD1 matching 8 bases. The CDR3 has 17 residues. J lost 4 bases, V lost 0 bases, and 11 bases had no gene match. Germline lookup yields CDR1 ENHRY and CDR2 SYGVKD.

This clonotype was seen ten or more times. V usage is TRBV7-7 and J usage is TRBJ2-3, with unresolved D. The CDR3 is 12 residues long. Germline V gene lookup returns CDR1 SSHAT and CDR2 FNYEAQ (reference sequence). The ends were cut back, 5 bases at V and 1 base at J, with 4 bases in the middle. CDR3 sequence: CASSGGTDTQYF. CDR3 sequence (DNA): TGTGCCAGCAGCGGGGGCACAGATACGCAGTATTTT.

This clonotype was observed at least ten times. Compared with germline, one end of the junction differs, possibly owing to a read error. The chain uses TRBV12-3 or TRBV12-4 and TRBJ1-3; TRBD1 is a possible D gene (5 bases). This CDR3 comprises 18 residues. CDR3 in amino acids: CASSWGPSTLASGNTIYF. The DNA of the CDR3 is TGTGCCAGTAGTTGGGGCCCCTCCACTTTAGCCTCTGGAAACACCATATATTTT.

This clonotype was counted ten times or more. This CDR3 is CASSPAAANTGELFF. The DNA of the CDR3 is TGCGCCAGCAGCCCGGCGGCAGCGAACACCGGGGAGCTGTTTTTT. V gene TRBV5-1 combines with J gene TRBJ2-2; D is ambiguous. V dropped 4 bases and J dropped 0 bases, with 10 bases sitting between them. CDR3 length: 15 residues. From germline, CDR1 is SGHRS and CDR2 YFSETQ.

This clonotype was counted between two and nine times. DNA for the CDR3: TGTGCCAGCTCACCGTCGGGATCCTCGTCGTCGCAGTTCTTC. Translating gives CASSPSGSSSSQFF. The chain uses TRBV18 and TRBJ2-1, with D possibly TRBD2 on 5 matching bases. The CDR3 loop spans 14 amino acids. The germline V gene has CDR1 KGHSH and CDR2 LQKENI. The germline V and J ends were trimmed by 3 bases and 12 bases, with 18 bases remaining between them.

The V gene is TRBV7-6, the J gene TRBJ1-2; the match to TRBD1 covers 7 bases. Germline V gene data show CDR1 as SGHVS and CDR2 as FNYEAQ. J lost 8 bases, V lost 5 bases, and 8 bases had no gene match. This CDR3 has 13 residues. The CDR3, as DNA: TGTGCCAGCAGCAGAACAGGGGCTCAAGGCTACACCTTC. As protein: CASSRTGAQGYTF. The variable domain in full, with the rest retrieved from reference TRBV7-6 and TRBJ1-2, is GAGVSQSPRYKVTKRGQDVALRCDPISGHVSLYWYRQALGQGPEFLTYFNYEAQQDKSGLPNDRFSAERPEGSISTLTIQRTEQRDSAMYRCASSRTGAQGYTFGSGTRLTVV.

This clonotype was seen ten or more times. The chain carries TRBV11-2 and TRBJ2-3; a weak D match, TRBD1 (6 bases). V was pared by 1 base and J by 7 bases, with 15 bases between. The V gene's germline CDR1 is SGHAT and CDR2 FQNNGV. The CDR3 runs to 15 residues. The CDR3 sequence: CASSLVTGFLNTQYF. The CDR3 DNA reads as TGTGCCAGCAGCTTAGTGACAGGATTTCTTAATACGCAGTATTTT.

This clonotype was detected ten times or more. The genes are TRBV7-8 and TRBJ2-5; tentatively, D is TRBD2 (5 bases). V was pared by 1 base and J by 1 base, with 13 bases between. There are 16 residues in the CDR3. The V gene's germline CDR1 is SGHVS and CDR2 FQNEAQ. The CDR3 sequence: CASSLVPGIRQETQYF. The CDR3 DNA reads as TGTGCCAGCAGCTTAGTTCCCGGGATCCGCCAAGAGACCCAGTACTTC.

At least ten counts were recorded for this clonotype. V usage is TRBV7-9 and J usage is TRBJ2-7; D remains ambiguous. The V and J ends lost 8 bases and 4 bases respectively, with 9 bases between them. There are 11 residues in the CDR3. Germline V gene lookup returns CDR1 SEHNR and CDR2 FQNEAQ (reference sequence). As DNA, the CDR3 is TGTGCCAGCGGTGCCTTATACGAGCAGTACTTC. Residues: CASGALYEQYF.

A few counts support this clonotype. The V and J genes are TRBV29-1 and TRBJ2-2; 10 bases agree with TRBD1. This CDR3 has 14 residues. Germline assignment: CDR1 SQVTM and CDR2 ANQGSEA. The ends lost 5 bases at V and 5 bases at J; junction bases unmatched: 5. CDR3 in amino acids: CSVKTGGRTGELFF. CDR3 sequence (DNA): TGCAGCGTTAAGACAGGGGGCCGAACCGGGGAGCTGTTTTTT.

This clonotype rates as medium-sized (0.01 to 0.1%). The gene calls are TRBV20-1 and TRBJ2-1; TRBD1 is a possible D gene (6 bases). CDR3 size: 13 residues. The V gene's germline CDR1 is DFQATT and CDR2 SNEGSKA (reference sequence). Deletions cut 3 bases from V and 2 bases from J, with 8 bases between. CDR3 protein: CSARQGTYNEQFF. Here the CDR3 DNA reads TGCAGTGCTAGGCAGGGGACCTACAATGAGCAGTTCTTC.

The chain has TRBV2 and TRBJ1-3, with 9 bases aligning to TRBD1. V dropped 6 bases and J dropped 4; count of bases not matched to a gene: 4. The germline gives CDR1 SNHLY, CDR2 FYNNEI. The CDR3 spans 14 residues. The chain's CDR3 is CASRRQGGGNTIYF. CDR3 nucleotides: TGTGCCAGCAGAAGACAGGGGGGAGGAAACACCATATATTTT.

This clonotype was seen at least ten times. The chain employs TRBV19 and TRBJ2-3, with D perhaps matching TRBD1 (5 bases). The germline V and J ends were trimmed by 10 bases and 0 bases, with 8 bases remaining between them. The CDR3 sequence is 12 residues long. CDR1 is LNHDA, CDR2 SQIVND, per germline (reference sequence). This chain's CDR3 is CATRQSTDTQYF. The CDR3 DNA reads as TGTGCCACCAGACAGAGCACAGATACGCAGTATTTT.